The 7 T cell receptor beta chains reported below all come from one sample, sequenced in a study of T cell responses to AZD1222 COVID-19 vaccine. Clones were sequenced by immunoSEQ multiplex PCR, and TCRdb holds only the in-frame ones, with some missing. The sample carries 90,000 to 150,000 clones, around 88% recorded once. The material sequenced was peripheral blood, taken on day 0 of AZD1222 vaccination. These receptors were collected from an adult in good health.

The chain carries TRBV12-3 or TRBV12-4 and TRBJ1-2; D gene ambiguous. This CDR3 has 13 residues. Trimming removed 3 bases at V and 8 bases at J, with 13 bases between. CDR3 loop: CASSLSLNRGYTF. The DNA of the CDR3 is TGTGCCAGCAGTTTGTCTCTCAACCGGGGCTACACCTTC.

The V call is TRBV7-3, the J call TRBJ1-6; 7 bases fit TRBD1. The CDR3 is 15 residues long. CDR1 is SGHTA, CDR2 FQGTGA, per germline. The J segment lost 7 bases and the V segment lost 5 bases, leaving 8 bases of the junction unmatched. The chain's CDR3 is CASSQRQGGNSPLHF. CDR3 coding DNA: TGTGCCAGCAGCCAAAGACAGGGTGGAAATTCACCCCTCCACTTT.

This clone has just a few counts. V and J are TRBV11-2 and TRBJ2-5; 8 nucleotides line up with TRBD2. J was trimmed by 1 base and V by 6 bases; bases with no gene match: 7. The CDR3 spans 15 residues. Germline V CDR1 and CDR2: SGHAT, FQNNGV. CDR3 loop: CASSPGTSSQETQYF. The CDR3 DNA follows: TGTGCCAGCAGTCCCGGGACTAGTTCCCAAGAGACCCAGTACTTC.

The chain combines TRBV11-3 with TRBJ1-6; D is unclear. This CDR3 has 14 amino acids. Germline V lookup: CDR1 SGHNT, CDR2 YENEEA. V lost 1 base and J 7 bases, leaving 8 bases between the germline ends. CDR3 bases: TGTGCCAGCAGCTTAGCTGCGAACAATTCACCCCTCCACTTT. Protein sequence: CASSLAANNSPLHF.

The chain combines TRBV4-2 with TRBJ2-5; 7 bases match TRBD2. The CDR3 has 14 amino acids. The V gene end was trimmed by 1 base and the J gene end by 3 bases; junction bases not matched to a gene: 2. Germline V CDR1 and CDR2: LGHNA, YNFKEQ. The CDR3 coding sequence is TGTGCCAGCAGCCAAGGGGGGGGAAAAGAGACCCAGTACTTC. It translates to CASSQGGGKETQYF.

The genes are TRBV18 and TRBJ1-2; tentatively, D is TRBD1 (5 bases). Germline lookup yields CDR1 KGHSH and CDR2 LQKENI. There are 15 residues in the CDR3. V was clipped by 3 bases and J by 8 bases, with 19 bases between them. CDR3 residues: CASSPPNTWGDGYTF. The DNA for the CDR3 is TGTGCCAGCTCACCCCCAAATACGTGGGGGGACGGCTACACCTTC.

DNA of the CDR3: TGTGCCAGCAGTATACCTCAAGGGGGGACTGAAGCTTTCTTT. It encodes CASSIPQGGTEAFF. The chain couples TRBV28 to TRBJ1-1; perhaps TRBD1 as D (6 bases). This CDR3 comprises 14 residues. The germline CDR1 and CDR2 sequences are MDHEN and SYDVKM. The V gene lost 5 bases and the J gene lost 5 bases, with 15 bases spanning the gap.